The next 13 T cell receptor beta chains were all read from a single sample in a study of T cell changes during pregnancy in multiple sclerosis (dated by TCRdb to between 2017 and 2020). Library prep was done by the immunoSEQ multiplex PCR assay. Not all clones reach the TCRdb copy of this immuneACCESS table, which keeps in-frame sequences only. Checked studies attribute under half of the gap to unresolved V genes and leave the rest unexplained. The sample table records about 36,000 clones; 92% of these occur just once. 0.4% to 0.5% of the sample belongs to the ten largest clones. Sequenced material: CD4+ T cells from peripheral blood mononuclear cells, taken after pregnancy. These receptors were collected from a female donor with multiple sclerosis, enrolled in a pregnancy study.

This clone has only a few counts. The chain links TRBV19 to TRBJ2-7; D is perhaps TRBD2 (5 bases). Looked up from germline, CDR1 is LNHDA and CDR2 is SQIVND (reference sequence). Trimming pared 7 bases from V and 6 bases from J, leaving 16 bases between. CDR3 length equals 13 residues. Written as DNA, the CDR3 is TGTGCCAGTAAGCCCCGGCGGGCGGGCGAGCAGTACTTC. It encodes CASKPRRAGEQYF.

The chain couples TRBV18 to TRBJ1-1; 7 nucleotides agree with TRBD1. V lost 1 base, J lost 5 bases, and 4 bases stayed unmatched. Germline V gene lookup returns CDR1 KGHSH and CDR2 LQKENI. The CDR3 consists of 14 residues. The CDR3 loop reads CASSPQGAGTEAFF. Written as DNA, the CDR3 is TGTGCCAGCTCACCACAGGGGGCAGGAACTGAAGCTTTCTTT.

A word on this clone: A read error may produce the germline difference seen at one junction end. The rearrangement links TRBV19 to TRBJ2-3, with TRBD2 matching 8 bases. Germline CDR1 reads LNHDA; CDR2 reads SQIVND (reference sequence). The CDR3 contains 14 residues. CDR3 amino acids: CASRIAGSTDTQYF. CDR3 nucleotides: TGTGCCAGTAGGATAGCGGGAAGCACAGATACGCAGTATTTT.

CDR3 amino acids: CASSPLQGEQFF. For the CDR3, the DNA is TGTGCCAGCAGCCCCTTACAGGGAGAGCAGTTCTTC. The rearrangement links TRBV7-8 to TRBJ2-1; weak D call: TRBD1 (6 bases). This CDR3 spans 12 amino acids. From germline, CDR1 is SGHVS and CDR2 FQNEAQ. V lost 5 bases to trimming and J lost 10 bases, with 12 bases between them.

The V call is TRBV2, the J call TRBJ2-1; tentatively, D is TRBD2 (6 bases). V was shortened by 7 bases and J by 4 bases, with 11 bases between the two germline ends. The CDR3 totals 13 residues. Looked up from germline, CDR1 is SNHLY and CDR2 is FYNNEI. The CDR3 DNA sequence: TGTGCCAGCACCCGGGACTCATACAATGAGCAGTTCTTC. This gives the protein CASTRDSYNEQFF. Full variable domain (rest looked up from reference TRBV2 and TRBJ2-1): EPEVTQTPSHQVTQMGQEVILRCVPISNHLYFYWYRQILGQKVEFLVSFYNNEISEKSEIFDDQFSVERPDGSNFTLKIRSTKLEDSAMYFCASTRDSYNEQFFGPGTRLTVL.

The chain combines TRBV12-5 with TRBJ1-1; no definite D call. CDR1 and CDR2 from the germline V gene are LGHNT and FRNRAP. The CDR3 loop spans 13 amino acids. Trimming cost V 5 bases and J 11 bases, with 18 bases left between them. In DNA, the CDR3 is TGTGCTAGTGGTCTGACCACCGGGAACGGGGCTTTCTTT. Translation gives CASGLTTGNGAFF.

The chain employs TRBV15 and TRBJ1-2; 8 nucleotides agree with TRBD1. Germline V gene data show CDR1 as LNHNV and CDR2 as YYDKDF (reference sequence). The CDR3 length is 15 residues. V was pared by 1 base and J by 3 bases, with 4 bases of the junction left unmatched. The CDR3 nucleotides read TGTGCCACCAGCAGAGGCAGGGGGCGCGACTATGGCTACACCTTC. This encodes CATSRGRGRDYGYTF.

The V call is TRBV14, the J call TRBJ1-5; D uncertain. The CDR3 loop spans 14 amino acids. V was clipped by 4 bases and J by 0 bases, with 7 bases between them. CDR1 and CDR2 (germline): SGHDN, FVKESK. CDR3 in amino acids: CASSRLGSNQPQHF. The DNA for the CDR3 is TGTGCCAGCAGCCGCCTCGGTAGCAATCAGCCCCAGCATTTT.

The chain is built from TRBV7-9 and TRBJ1-2; possibly TRBD1 for D (6 bases). Germline V gives CDR1 SEHNR, CDR2 FQNEAQ (reference sequence). CDR3 length: 14 amino acids. V shed 4 bases and J shed 8 bases, with 17 bases lying between them. The CDR3 spells CASSSNRDISGYTF. The CDR3 nucleotides are TGTGCCAGCAGCTCCAACCGGGACATATCAGGCTACACCTTC.

The chain carries TRBV28 and TRBJ2-7, with 13 bases identical to TRBD2. Germline CDR1 reads MDHEN; CDR2 reads SYDVKM. The CDR3 covers 16 residues. V lost 6 bases, J lost 4 bases, and 9 bases stayed unmatched. In DNA, the CDR3 is TGTGCCAGCAGATACGGACTAGCGGGAGATAGATACGAGCAGTACTTC. Amino acids: CASRYGLAGDRYEQYF.

V is TRBV25-1 and J is TRBJ2-7; 8 nucleotides line up with TRBD1. The CDR3 spans 12 residues. Losses at the gene ends were 4 bases for V and 5 bases for J; bases not matched to a gene: 1. CDR1 and CDR2 from the germline V gene are MGHDK and SYGVNS. The CDR3 sequence is CASSGTGNEQYF. In nucleotides, the CDR3 is TGTGCCAGCAGTGGGACAGGGAACGAGCAGTACTTC.

CDR3 DNA: TGTGCCTGGAGTGTACAGGGGATCACTGAAGCTTTCTTT. The encoded protein is CAWSVQGITEAFF. This sequence joins TRBV30 and TRBJ1-1, with 7 bases aligning to TRBD1. Germline V lookup: CDR1 GTSNPN, CDR2 SVGIG (reference sequence). The CDR3 sequence is 13 residues long. The ends lost 0 bases at V and 4 bases at J; junction bases unmatched: 2.

This clone was seen more than once but under ten times. The chain uses TRBV7-3 and TRBJ1-1; 7 positions agree with TRBD1. Germline V gives CDR1 SGHTA, CDR2 FQGTGA. The CDR3 has 13 residues. After removal of 9 bases from V and 7 bases from J, the junction contained 11 bases not matched to a gene. The CDR3 reads CASPIGTENEAFF. CDR3 coding DNA: TGTGCCAGTCCCATCGGGACAGAGAATGAAGCTTTCTTT.